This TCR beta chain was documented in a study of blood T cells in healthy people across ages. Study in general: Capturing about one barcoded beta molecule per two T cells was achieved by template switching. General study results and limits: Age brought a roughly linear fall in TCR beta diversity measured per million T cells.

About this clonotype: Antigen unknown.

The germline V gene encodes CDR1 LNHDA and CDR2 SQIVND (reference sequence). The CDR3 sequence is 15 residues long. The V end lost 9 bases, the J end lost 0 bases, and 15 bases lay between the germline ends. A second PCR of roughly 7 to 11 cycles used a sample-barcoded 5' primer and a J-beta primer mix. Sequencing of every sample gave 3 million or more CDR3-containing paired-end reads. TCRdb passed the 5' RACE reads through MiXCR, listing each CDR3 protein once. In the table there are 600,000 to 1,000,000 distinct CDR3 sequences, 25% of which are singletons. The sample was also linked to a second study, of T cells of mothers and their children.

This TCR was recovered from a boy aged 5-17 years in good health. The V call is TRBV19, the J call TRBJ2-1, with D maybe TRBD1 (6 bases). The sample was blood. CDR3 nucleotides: TGTGCCAGCGGGGCAGGGGTAAGCTCCTACAATGAGCAGTTCTTC. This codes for CASGAGVSSYNEQFF.